A selection of T cell receptor beta chains follows, all from one sample in a study of cytomegalovirus exposure and HLA in healthy donors. Profiling relied on immunoSEQ multiplex PCR, and the TCRdb table lists in-frame clones only, not all of them. Among approximately 170,000 clones listed, approximately 76% were seen once. Input material: PBMCs. The receptors were gathered from a woman aged 18-29 years in good health and CMV-seropositive. Both conserved end residues are part of each CDR3. Fields, in order: V gene, D gene, clone size, J gene, CDR3 protein, CDR3 DNA. The D gene is left open where the match is weak. Size values are once, few and many counts, or a class for expanded clones, and some rows have none.

V gene: TRBV2
D gene: .
clone size: .
J gene: TRBJ1-3
CDR3 protein: CASIYREGNTIYF
CDR3 DNA: TGTGCCAGCATCTACAGGGAGGGGAACACCATATATTTT

V gene: TRBV11-2
D gene: .
clone size: .
J gene: TRBJ1-6
CDR3 protein: CASSNRGNSPLHF
CDR3 DNA: TGTGCCAGCAGCAATAGGGGGAATTCACCCCTCCACTTT

V gene: TRBV19
D gene: .
clone size: .
J gene: TRBJ2-7
CDR3 protein: CASRSHDRPGEQYF
CDR3 DNA: TGTGCCAGTAGATCCCACGACAGGCCGGGGGAGCAGTACTTC

V gene: TRBV30
D gene: .
clone size: once
J gene: TRBJ2-5
CDR3 protein: CAWKTGTGETQYF
CDR3 DNA: TGTGCCTGGAAGACGGGGACTGGGGAGACCCAGTACTTC

V gene: TRBV2
D gene: .
clone size: few
J gene: TRBJ1-5
CDR3 protein: CASSGATGITNQPQHF
CDR3 DNA: TGTGCCAGCAGTGGGGCGACAGGCATCACCAATCAGCCCCAGCATTTT

V gene: TRBV2
D gene: TRBD1
clone size: .
J gene: TRBJ2-7
CDR3 protein: CASGQGRSEQYF
CDR3 DNA: TGTGCCAGCGGACAGGGGAGAAGCGAGCAGTACTTC

V gene: TRBV19
D gene: .
clone size: .
J gene: TRBJ1-2
CDR3 protein: CASSILDRSYGYTF
CDR3 DNA: TGTGCCAGTAGTATACTTGACAGGTCTTATGGCTACACCTTC

V gene: TRBV4-2
D gene: .
clone size: .
J gene: TRBJ1-4
CDR3 protein: CASSQAARSYNEKLFF
CDR3 DNA: TGTGCCAGCAGCCAAGCTGCACGGTCTTATAATGAAAAACTGTTTTTT

V gene: TRBV14
D gene: TRBD1
clone size: .
J gene: TRBJ1-6
CDR3 protein: CASSAYRDSYYNSPLHF
CDR3 DNA: TGTGCCAGCAGCGCCTACCGGGACAGTTACTATAATTCACCCCTCCACTTT

V gene: TRBV6-1
D gene: TRBD2
clone size: once
J gene: TRBJ2-5
CDR3 protein: CASSEAGLAGGPQYF
CDR3 DNA: TGTGCCAGCAGTGAAGCAGGACTAGCGGGGGGGCCCCAGTACTTC